A selection of T cell receptor beta chains follows, all from one sample in a study of blood T cell repertoires in COVID-19. The table came from immunoSEQ multiplex PCR; TCRdb's copy has only in-frame clones and leaves some out. The table lists roughly 180,000 clones, approximately 83% of them singletons. The material sequenced was peripheral blood. The receptor source for this set is a middle-aged woman with COVID-19, enrolled during active disease. CDR3s include the opening cysteine and the closing phenylalanine or tryptophan. A D gene is named only where the DNA matches it firmly. Clone size is not always given. Where it is, it says once, few, many or a class for expanded clones.

TRBJ1-3 | NA | TRBD1 | TRBV29-1 | CSVVTGESGNTIYF | TGCAGCGTTGTGACAGGGGAGTCTGGAAACACCATATATTTT
TRBJ1-1 | once | TRBD1 | TRBV5-6 | CASSRQGSTEAFF | TGTGCCAGCAGCCGACAGGGAAGCACTGAAGCTTTCTTT
TRBJ2-7 | once | NA | TRBV7-2 | CAASGGAAYEQYF | TGTGCCGCGTCAGGAGGGGCCGCCTACGAGCAGTACTTC
TRBJ2-2 | NA | TRBD1 | TRBV19 | CASMGSWTGAGELFF | TGTGCCAGTATGGGATCCTGGACAGGGGCCGGGGAGCTGTTTTTT
TRBJ2-1 | few | NA | TRBV10-1 | CASSEQLEAEQFF | TGCGCCAGCAGTGAGCAGCTCGAGGCTGAGCAGTTCTTC
TRBJ1-4 | NA | NA | TRBV6-1 | CASSEVGGSGEKLFF | TGTGCCAGCAGTGAAGTTGGGGGCTCGGGTGAAAAACTGTTTTTT
TRBJ1-6 | NA | NA | TRBV28 | CASTTGESSPLHF | TGTGCCAGCACTACGGGGGAAAGTTCACCCCTCCACTTT
TRBJ2-7 | NA | TRBD1 | TRBV6-5 | CASSKPGQGSYEQYF | TGTGCCAGCAGTAAACCGGGACAGGGCTCCTACGAGCAGTACTTC
TRBJ1-1 | NA | NA | TRBV18 | CASSPGLQGIMAEAFF | TGTGCCAGCTCACCGGGGCTACAGGGTATTATGGCTGAAGCTTTCTTT
TRBJ1-3 | once | NA | TRBV4-1 | CASSSNSGNTIYF | TGCGCCAGCAGCTCCAACTCTGGAAACACCATATATTTT
TRBJ1-4 | NA | TRBD1 | TRBV19 | CASSPIGTGYEKLFF | TGTGCCAGTAGTCCAATCGGGACAGGCTATGAAAAACTGTTTTTT
TRBJ1-4 | NA | TRBD1 | TRBV10-3 | CAMQGAANEKLFF | TGTGCCATGCAGGGGGCGGCAAATGAAAAACTGTTTTTT
TRBJ2-6 | NA | TRBD1 | TRBV11-3 | CASSPGQGRFAGANVLTF | TGTGCCAGCAGCCCCGGACAGGGAAGGTTCGCTGGGGCCAACGTCCTGACTTTC
TRBJ1-2 | NA | TRBD1 | TRBV5-1 | CASSFEDRKIYGYTF | TGCGCCAGCAGCTTCGAGGACAGGAAGATCTATGGCTACACCTTC
TRBJ2-7 | NA | TRBD2 | TRBV28 | CASMGGGYEQYF | TGTGCCAGCATGGGGGGAGGGTACGAGCAGTACTTC
TRBJ1-3 | NA | TRBD1 | TRBV13 | CASSLGTGSGNTIYF | TGTGCCAGCAGCTTGGGGACAGGGTCGGGAAACACCATATATTTT
TRBJ1-5 | NA | TRBD1 | TRBV28 | CASSWDSSNQPQHF | TGTGCCAGCAGTTGGGACAGTAGCAATCAGCCCCAGCATTTT
TRBJ1-2 | few | TRBD1 | TRBV19 | CASSIAGGTYGYTF | TGTGCCAGTAGTATCGCAGGGGGGACCTATGGCTACACCTTC
TRBJ1-1 | once | TRBD1 | TRBV4-1 | CASSQPDRAMAEAFF | TGCGCCAGCAGCCAACCGGACAGGGCAATGGCTGAAGCTTTCTTT
TRBJ1-3 | NA | TRBD1 | TRBV6-6 | CASTSGQGVTGNTIYF | TGTGCCAGCACGAGTGGACAGGGAGTCACTGGAAACACCATATATTTT
TRBJ2-1 | NA | TRBD2 | TRBV27 | CASSYSGEGPYEQFF | TGTGCCAGCAGTTATAGCGGGGAGGGCCCCTATGAGCAGTTCTTC
TRBJ1-2 | NA | NA | TRBV5-6 | CASSPAGYGYTF | TGTGCCAGCAGCCCCGCGGGCTATGGCTACACCTTC
TRBJ2-1 | NA | NA | TRBV11-2 | CASSSLESNEQFF | TGTGCCAGCAGCTCATTGGAGTCAAATGAGCAGTTCTTC
TRBJ2-2 | NA | NA | TRBV9 | CASSPRGGGASNTGELFF | TGTGCCAGCAGCCCGAGAGGGGGTGGGGCATCGAACACCGGGGAGCTGTTTTTT
TRBJ2-7 | NA | TRBD2 | TRBV5-1 | CASSFSGSQTYEQYF | TGCGCCAGCAGCTTTAGCGGGAGTCAAACCTACGAGCAGTACTTC
TRBJ2-3 | NA | TRBD2 | TRBV11-2 | CASSSLLAYISTDTQYF | TGTGCCAGCAGCTCCCTACTAGCGTACATCAGCACAGATACGCAGTATTTT
TRBJ1-6 | NA | NA | TRBV6-5 | CASRPGVRDSPLHF | TGTGCCAGCAGACCCGGGGTGAGGGATTCACCCCTCCACTTT